The T cell receptor (beta chain) under discussion was sequenced for a study of shared clonotypes between healthy human individuals. Study-wide results and limits: Among donors, clonotype sharing was expected to be affected by sequencing depth. Compared with clonotypes that all four donors shared, non-shared clonotypes had lower generation probabilities.

Assay: immunoSEQ multiplex PCR; the TCRdb copy retains only in-frame clones and omits some. The sample shows about 1.1 million clones, about four fifths of them seen only once. With 1 base removed from V and 8 bases from J, the gap between germline ends came to 9 bases. The CDR3 spans 13 residues. CDR1 MDHEN and CDR2 SYDVKM come from the germline V gene. As to this clone: The antigen remains unidentified.

The chain employs TRBV28 and TRBJ1-3; TRBD1 is a possible D gene (5 bases). Sequenced input: memory CD4+ T cells from PBMCs. Subset here: CD45RA-negative fraction. The sequence was obtained from a young man in good health. Some clones in this sample may be carry-over from other donors' samples. Here the CDR3 DNA reads TGTGCCAGCAGTTTATTCCAGGGTCACACCATATATTTT. This translates into CASSLFQGHTIYF.